These 23 T cell receptor beta chains share one sample of origin, sequenced in a study of post-analysis software for immune sequencing data. Study-wide results and limits: Patients used roughly five TRBV segments, including TRBV5-6, TRBV5-1 and TRBV20-1, more often than controls.

Libraries were made from TCR beta cDNA, and they carried unique molecular identifiers. MiXCR was run by TCRdb on the PCR reads, yielding one entry per CDR3 protein. The top ten clones hold 1.5% to 2% of a sample with 450,000 to 650,000 distinct CDR3 sequences, about 40% of them seen once. These receptors' targets are unknown. The sample was blood. All receptors derive from a girl under 18 with multiple sclerosis.

The V call is TRBV4-1, the J call TRBJ2-7, with D hard to call. The CDR3 covers 15 residues. Trimming pared 5 bases from V and 0 bases from J, leaving 14 bases between. The germline CDR1 and CDR2 sequences are MGHRA and YSYEKL. The CDR3 protein is CASSALVWLSYEQYF. DNA of the CDR3: TGCGCCAGCAGCGCCCTCGTTTGGCTCTCCTACGAGCAGTACTTC.

This chain joins TRBV6-1 and TRBJ1-2, with D unclear. The germline V gene has CDR1 MNHNS and CDR2 SASEGT. V shed 4 bases and J shed 3 bases, with 3 bases lying between them. The CDR3 is 11 residues long. In DNA form, the CDR3 reads TGTGCCAGCAGTGTCTACTATGGCTACACCTTC. It is translated as CASSVYYGYTF.

This clonotype was found a few times. This chain connects TRBV29-1 to TRBJ2-1, with 13 positions matching TRBD2. V dropped 1 base and J dropped 2; count of bases not matched to a gene: 8. Germline V gene data show CDR1 as SQVTM and CDR2 as ANQGSEA. The CDR3 has 18 amino acids. DNA of the CDR3: TGCAGCGTTGAAGTAACTAGCGGGAGGGCCTACCCCTACAATGAGCAGTTCTTC. This gives the protein CSVEVTSGRAYPYNEQFF.

The rearrangement joins TRBV29-1 to TRBJ1-5, with D unresolved. The CDR3 is 13 amino acids. CDR1 and CDR2 (germline): SQVTM, ANQGSEA. V lost 4 bases and J 3 bases, leaving 10 bases between the germline ends. The CDR3: CSVGYGPNQPQHF. CDR3 sequence (DNA): TGCAGCGTTGGATACGGGCCCAATCAGCCCCAGCATTTT.

This clonotype appeared a few times. This rearrangement joins TRBV6-2 or TRBV6-3 to TRBJ2-7; D is undetermined. Germline CDR1 is MNHEY and CDR2 is SVGEGT. Between the trimmed V and J ends, which lost 2 bases and 3 bases, there was a span of 5 bases. The CDR3 spans 12 residues. The CDR3 is CASSYPRYEQYF. The CDR3 bases are TGTGCCAGCAGTTACCCCCGCTACGAGCAGTACTTC.

The chain is built from TRBV5-1 and TRBJ2-1; 13 nucleotides agree with TRBD2. Germline-derived CDR1 and CDR2 are SGHRS and YFSETQ. The CDR3 has 17 amino acids. J gave up 6 bases and V 4 bases, and 10 bases lay outside the gene matches. The CDR3 is CASSRTSGGPGGNEQFF. The CDR3 DNA reads TGCGCCAGCAGCAGGACTAGCGGGGGTCCGGGGGGCAATGAGCAGTTCTTC.

This clonotype has a count of ten or more. The chain has TRBV11-2 and TRBJ2-7; D is perhaps TRBD2 (6 bases). V shed 3 bases and J shed 2 bases, with 14 bases lying between them. In germline, CDR1 is SGHAT, CDR2 FQNNGV. The CDR3 is 15 amino acids. In DNA, the CDR3 is TGTGCCAGCAGCTTCGGGGACTCAATAACCTACGAGCAGTACTTC. Translation: CASSFGDSITYEQYF.

This clonotype has only a few counts. J is TRBJ2-5 and V is TRBV9; TRBD2 might be the D (6 bases). The germline V and J ends were trimmed by 3 bases and 3 bases, with 12 bases remaining between them. Germline CDR1 and CDR2: SGDLS and YYNGEE. CDR3 length equals 14 residues. The CDR3 here is CASSAMGGKETQYF. In nucleotides, the CDR3 is TGTGCCAGCAGCGCGATGGGGGGAAAAGAGACCCAGTACTTC.

On this clonotype: The junction and the germline gene differ at one end; a read error may be behind it. This chain connects TRBV29-1 to TRBJ2-2, with D possibly being TRBD2 (6 bases). The germline gives CDR1 SQVTM, CDR2 ANQGSEA. This CDR3 is 17 amino acids long. In DNA form, the CDR3 reads TGCAGCGTCCAGCGAGTAATAGGGAGCGGCCGGACCGGGGGGCTGTTTTTT. This translates into CSVQRVIGSGRTGGLFF.

V is TRBV9 and J is TRBJ2-4; 8 positions agree with TRBD1. The CDR3 contains 15 residues. With V trimmed by 3 bases and J by 13 bases, 15 bases remained unmatched. Germline values: CDR1 SGDLS, CDR2 YYNGEE. The CDR3 region is CASSARTGSLETQYF. Here the CDR3 DNA reads TGTGCCAGCAGCGCCCGGACAGGGTCCCTCGAAACCCAGTACTTC.

The CDR3 nucleotides read TGCAGTGCCCCGGGGCCCTTGACCAGGATGACTGAAGCTTTCTTT. Translation: CSAPGPLTRMTEAFF. The V gene is TRBV20-1, the J gene TRBJ1-1, with D perhaps matching TRBD1 (5 bases). Deletions cut 6 bases from V and 5 bases from J, with 22 bases between. The CDR3 runs to 15 residues. CDR1 is DFQATT, CDR2 SNEGSKA, per germline (reference sequence).

V usage is TRBV7-2 and J usage is TRBJ2-7; D may be TRBD2 (5 bases). The end of the DNA aligns better with TRBJ2-5, so the J call may be wrong. Per the germline V gene, CDR1 is SGHTA and CDR2 is FQGNSA. The CDR3 extends over 13 amino acids. CDR3 DNA sequence: TGTGCCAGCAGCCGGGCACTAGTCGAGACCCAGTACTTC. Translating it yields CASSRALVETQYF.

The rearrangement joins TRBV4-1 to TRBJ1-5; D uncertain. Germline CDR1 is MGHRA and CDR2 is YSYEKL. The CDR3 is 14 amino acids. The V and J ends lost 2 bases and 1 base respectively, with 6 bases between them. In DNA, the CDR3 is TGCGCCAGCAGCCAACCGGGGAGCAATCAGCCCCAGCATTTT. It is translated as CASSQPGSNQPQHF.

The rearrangement links TRBV7-2 to TRBJ2-5; weak D call: TRBD1 (6 bases). The CDR3 spans 15 residues. From germline, CDR1 is SGHTA and CDR2 FQGNSA. The V end was cut by 1 base, the J end by 4 bases, with 13 bases between. CDR3 bases: TGTGCCAGCAGCTTAGGGCAGGGGCGGATAGAGACCCAGTACTTC. This encodes CASSLGQGRIETQYF.

The gene calls are TRBV11-2 and TRBJ1-4, with 8 bases fitting TRBD1. CDR1 SGHAT and CDR2 FQNNGV come from the germline V gene. Germline trimming cut 5 bases from V and 10 bases from J; bases unmatched to any gene: 9. CDR3 length: 14 amino acids. The CDR3 region is CASSAPRQGSKLFF. CDR3 coding DNA: TGTGCCAGCAGCGCGCCCCGACAGGGGTCAAAACTGTTTTTT.

The chain recombines TRBV29-1 with TRBJ1-1; 9 bases fit TRBD1. The CDR3 covers 12 residues. The ends lost 7 bases at V and 4 bases at J; junction bases unmatched: 4. Germline loops: CDR1 SQVTM, CDR2 ANQGSEA. The CDR3 sequence: CSAQGAITEAFF. The CDR3 DNA follows: TGCAGCGCACAGGGGGCTATCACTGAAGCTTTCTTT.

This clonotype was recorded a few times. The genes are TRBV18 and TRBJ1-4; maybe TRBD1 (5 bases). This CDR3 has 13 amino acids. Germline CDR1 is KGHSH and CDR2 is LQKENI. V lost 3 bases and J lost 7, with 9 bases in between. CDR3: CASSPQGGEKLFF. As DNA, the CDR3 is TGTGCCAGCTCACCCCAGGGAGGTGAAAAACTGTTTTTT.

The rearrangement joins TRBV12-3 or TRBV12-4 to TRBJ1-2; TRBD1 matches 8 bases. The CDR3 is made up of 12 amino acids. Germline trimming cut 6 bases from V and 7 bases from J; bases unmatched to any gene: 4. This CDR3 reads CASSRGQAGYTF. The CDR3 bases are TGTGCCAGCAGCCGGGGACAGGCTGGCTACACCTTC.

The chain carries TRBV4-1 and TRBJ2-5; no clear D. The germline V gene encodes CDR1 MGHRA and CDR2 YSYEKL. The CDR3 contains 13 residues. V was clipped by 0 bases and J by 3 bases, with 5 bases between them. CDR3 DNA sequence: TGCGCCAGCAGCCAAGACTCCGAAGAGACCCAGTACTTC. The encoded protein is CASSQDSEETQYF.

This clonotype has more than one count but fewer than ten. This chain uses TRBV5-1 with TRBJ1-1; 8 nucleotides agree with TRBD1. The ends lost 3 bases at V and 3 bases at J; junction bases unmatched: 7. There are 15 residues in the CDR3. CDR1 is SGHRS, CDR2 YFSETQ, per germline. The CDR3 DNA follows: TGCGCCAGCAGCTCACAGGGGGAGAGGGACACTGAAGCTTTCTTT. Protein: CASSSQGERDTEAFF.

The sample holds a few counts of this clonotype. J is TRBJ2-3 and V is TRBV6-6, with 9 bases fitting TRBD2. The V gene's germline CDR1 is MNHNY and CDR2 SVGAGI (reference sequence). J was trimmed by 4 bases and V by 6 bases; bases with no gene match: 8. The CDR3 is made up of 15 amino acids. CDR3 coding DNA: TGTGCCAGCAGACAAGAGGCTAGCGGGGCAGATACGCAGTATTTT. It is translated as CASRQEASGADTQYF.

This clonotype was picked up a small number of times. The genes are TRBV29-1 and TRBJ2-1, with TRBD2 identical over 7 bases. The V gene's germline CDR1 is SQVTM and CDR2 ANQGSEA. The CDR3 contains 13 residues. V shed 4 bases, J shed 8 bases, and the junction held 8 bases outside the gene matches. DNA of the CDR3: TGCAGCGTTGGTGGGAGGGCCAAGCATGAGCAGTTCTTC. This encodes CSVGGRAKHEQFF.

The chain uses TRBV5-1 and TRBJ1-4; no clear D. In germline, CDR1 is SGHRS, CDR2 YFSETQ. The CDR3 has 13 residues. Trimming removed 3 bases at V and 8 bases at J, with 11 bases between. This chain's CDR3 is CASSSGTGEKLFF. In DNA form, the CDR3 reads TGCGCCAGCAGCTCGGGTACTGGGGAAAAACTGTTTTTT.